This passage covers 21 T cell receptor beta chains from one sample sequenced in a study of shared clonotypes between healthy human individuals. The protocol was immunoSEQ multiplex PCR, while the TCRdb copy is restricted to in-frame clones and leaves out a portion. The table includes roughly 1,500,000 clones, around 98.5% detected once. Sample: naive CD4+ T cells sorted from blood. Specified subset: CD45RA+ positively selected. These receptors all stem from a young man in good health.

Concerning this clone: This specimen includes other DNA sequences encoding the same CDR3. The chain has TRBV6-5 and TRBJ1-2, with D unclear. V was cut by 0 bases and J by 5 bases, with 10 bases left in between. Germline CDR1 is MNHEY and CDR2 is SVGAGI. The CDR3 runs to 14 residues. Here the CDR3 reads CASSYSGRNYGYTF. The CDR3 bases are TGTGCCAGCAGTTACTCAGGGAGGAATTATGGCTACACCTTC.

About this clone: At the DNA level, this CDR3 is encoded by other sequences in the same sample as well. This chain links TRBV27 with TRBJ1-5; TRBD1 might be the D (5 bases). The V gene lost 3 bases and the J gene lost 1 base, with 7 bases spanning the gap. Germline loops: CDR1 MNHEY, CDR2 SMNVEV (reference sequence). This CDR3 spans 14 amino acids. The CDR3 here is CASSFRGSNQPQHF. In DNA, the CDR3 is TGTGCCAGCAGTTTTCGGGGGAGCAATCAGCCCCAGCATTTT.

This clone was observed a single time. The CDR3 reads CASSVETEAYGYTF. For the CDR3, the DNA is TGTGCCAGCAGCGTAGAGACAGAAGCCTATGGCTACACCTTC. This chain links TRBV9 with TRBJ1-2; the D gene is possibly TRBD1 (5 bases). The CDR3 extends over 14 amino acids. Trimming pared 0 bases from V and 4 bases from J, leaving 10 bases between. The V gene's germline CDR1 is SGDLS and CDR2 YYNGEE.

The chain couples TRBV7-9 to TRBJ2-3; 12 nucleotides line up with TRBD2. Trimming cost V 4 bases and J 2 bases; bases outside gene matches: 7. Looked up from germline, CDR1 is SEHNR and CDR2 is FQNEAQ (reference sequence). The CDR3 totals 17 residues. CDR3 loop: CASSSSSGRGVTDTQYF. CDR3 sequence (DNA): TGTGCCAGCAGCTCGTCTAGCGGGAGGGGGGTCACAGATACGCAGTATTTT.

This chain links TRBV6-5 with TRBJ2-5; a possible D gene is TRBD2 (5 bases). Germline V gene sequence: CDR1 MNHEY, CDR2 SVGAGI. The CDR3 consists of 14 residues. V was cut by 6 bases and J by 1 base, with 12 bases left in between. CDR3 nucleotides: TGTGCCAGCAGCCACGGACTGTTCCAAGAGACCCAGTACTTC. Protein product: CASSHGLFQETQYF.

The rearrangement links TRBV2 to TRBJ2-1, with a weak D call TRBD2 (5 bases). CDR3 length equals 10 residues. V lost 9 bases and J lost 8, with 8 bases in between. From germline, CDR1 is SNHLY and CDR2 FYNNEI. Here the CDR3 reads CARGEDEQFF. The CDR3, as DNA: TGTGCCAGGGGAGAGGATGAGCAGTTCTTC.

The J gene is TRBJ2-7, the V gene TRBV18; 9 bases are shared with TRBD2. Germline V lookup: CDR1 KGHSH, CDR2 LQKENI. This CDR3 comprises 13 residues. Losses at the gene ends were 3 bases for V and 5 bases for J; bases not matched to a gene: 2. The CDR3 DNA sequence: TGTGCCAGCTCACCTAGCGGGAGAAACGAGCAGTACTTC. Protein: CASSPSGRNEQYF.

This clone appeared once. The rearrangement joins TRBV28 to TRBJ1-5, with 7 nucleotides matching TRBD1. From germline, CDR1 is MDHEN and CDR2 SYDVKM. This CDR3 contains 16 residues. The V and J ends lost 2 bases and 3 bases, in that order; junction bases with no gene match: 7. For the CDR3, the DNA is TGTGCCAGCAGTTTAATACCAGGGGGTATCAATCAGCCCCAGCATTTT. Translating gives CASSLIPGGINQPQHF.

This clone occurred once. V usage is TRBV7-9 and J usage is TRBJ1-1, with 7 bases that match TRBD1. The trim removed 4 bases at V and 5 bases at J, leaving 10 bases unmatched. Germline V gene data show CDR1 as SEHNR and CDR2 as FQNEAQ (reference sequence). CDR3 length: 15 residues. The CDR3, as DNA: TGTGCCAGCAGCTCCAGGACAGGTGATTGGACTGAAGCTTTCTTT. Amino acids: CASSSRTGDWTEAFF.

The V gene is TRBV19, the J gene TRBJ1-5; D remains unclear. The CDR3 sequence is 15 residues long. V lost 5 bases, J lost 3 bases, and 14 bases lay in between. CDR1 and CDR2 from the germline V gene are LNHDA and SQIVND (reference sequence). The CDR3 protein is CASSVKGPNNQPQHF. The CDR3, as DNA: TGTGCCAGTAGTGTCAAAGGACCGAACAATCAGCCCCAGCATTTT.

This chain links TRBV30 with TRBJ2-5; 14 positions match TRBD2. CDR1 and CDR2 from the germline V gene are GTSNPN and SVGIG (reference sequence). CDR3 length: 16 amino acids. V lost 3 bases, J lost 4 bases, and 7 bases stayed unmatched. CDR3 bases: TGTGCCTGGAGCCCGGGACTAGCGGGAGTCCGAGAGACCCAGTACTTC. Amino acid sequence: CAWSPGLAGVRETQYF.

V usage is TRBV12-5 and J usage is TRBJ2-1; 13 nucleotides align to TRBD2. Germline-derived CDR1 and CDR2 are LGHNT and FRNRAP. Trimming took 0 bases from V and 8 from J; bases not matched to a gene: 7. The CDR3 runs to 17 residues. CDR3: CASGLVLAGGPGDEQFF. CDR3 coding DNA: TGTGCTAGTGGTTTGGTACTAGCGGGAGGGCCCGGGGATGAGCAGTTCTTC. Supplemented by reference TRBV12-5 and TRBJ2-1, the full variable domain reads DARVTQTPRHKVTEMGQEVTMRCQPILGHNTVFWYRQTMMQGLELLAYFRNRAPLDDSGMPKDRFSAEMPDATLATLKIQPSEPRDSAVYFCASGLVLAGGPGDEQFFGPGTRLTVL.

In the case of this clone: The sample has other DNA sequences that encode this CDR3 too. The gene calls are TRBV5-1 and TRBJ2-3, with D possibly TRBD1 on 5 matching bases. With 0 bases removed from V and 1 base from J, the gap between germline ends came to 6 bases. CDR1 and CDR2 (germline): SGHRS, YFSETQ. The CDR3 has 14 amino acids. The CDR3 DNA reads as TGCGCCAGCAGCTTGGGACAGCGCACAGATACGCAGTATTTT. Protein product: CASSLGQRTDTQYF.

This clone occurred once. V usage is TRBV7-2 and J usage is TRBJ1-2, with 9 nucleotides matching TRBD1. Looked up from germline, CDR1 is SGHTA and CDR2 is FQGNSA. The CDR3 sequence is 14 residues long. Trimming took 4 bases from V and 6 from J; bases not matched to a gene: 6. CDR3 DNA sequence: TGTGCCAGCAGCTCGGACAGGGGAAGGGATGGCTACACCTTC. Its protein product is CASSSDRGRDGYTF.

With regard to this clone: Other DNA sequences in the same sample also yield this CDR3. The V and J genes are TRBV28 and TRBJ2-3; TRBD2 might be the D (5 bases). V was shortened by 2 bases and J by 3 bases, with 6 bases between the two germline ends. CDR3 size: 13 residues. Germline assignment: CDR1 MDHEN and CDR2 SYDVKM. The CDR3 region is CASSLGGTDTQYF. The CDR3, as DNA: TGTGCCAGCAGTTTAGGCGGGACAGATACGCAGTATTTT.

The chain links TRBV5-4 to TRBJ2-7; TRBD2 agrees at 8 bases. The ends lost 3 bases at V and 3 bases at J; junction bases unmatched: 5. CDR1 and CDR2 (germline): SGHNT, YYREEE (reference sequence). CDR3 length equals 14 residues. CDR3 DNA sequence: TGTGCCAGCAGCTCTCCGGGACTAGGCTACGAGCAGTACTTC. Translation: CASSSPGLGYEQYF.

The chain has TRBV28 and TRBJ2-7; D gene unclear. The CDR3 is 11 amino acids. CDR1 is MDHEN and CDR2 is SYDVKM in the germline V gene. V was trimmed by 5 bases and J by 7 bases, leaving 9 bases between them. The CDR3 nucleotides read TGTGCCAGCAGTGGAATGCGAGAGCAGTACTTC. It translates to CASSGMREQYF.

Here the CDR3 DNA reads TGTGCCAGCAGCTTAGTTGGTCAGGGAGAGACCCAGTACTTC. It translates to CASSLVGQGETQYF. The chain has TRBV7-6 and TRBJ2-5; D is possibly TRBD1 (5 bases). Trimming stripped 1 base from V and 4 bases from J, with 10 bases between. There are 14 residues in the CDR3. Germline V gene lookup returns CDR1 SGHVS and CDR2 FNYEAQ.

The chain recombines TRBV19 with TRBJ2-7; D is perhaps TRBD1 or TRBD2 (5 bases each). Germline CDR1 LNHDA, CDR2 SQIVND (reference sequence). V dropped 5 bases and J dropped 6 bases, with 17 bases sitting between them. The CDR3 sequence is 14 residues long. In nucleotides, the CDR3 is TGTGCCAGTAGTTGGGACGCTCAGGGCTCCGAGCAGTACTTC. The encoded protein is CASSWDAQGSEQYF.

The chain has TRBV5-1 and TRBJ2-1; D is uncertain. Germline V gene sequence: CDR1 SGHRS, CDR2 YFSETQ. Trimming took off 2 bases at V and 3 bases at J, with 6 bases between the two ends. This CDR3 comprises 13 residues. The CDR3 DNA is TGCGCCAGCAGCTTCCCTAACTACAATGAGCAGTTCTTC. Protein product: CASSFPNYNEQFF. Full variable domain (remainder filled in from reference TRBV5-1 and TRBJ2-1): KAGVTQTPRYLIKTRGQQVTLSCSPISGHRSVSWYQQTPGQGLQFLFEYFSETQRNKGNFPGRFSGRQFSNSRSEMNVSTLELGDSALYLCASSFPNYNEQFFGPGTRLTVL.

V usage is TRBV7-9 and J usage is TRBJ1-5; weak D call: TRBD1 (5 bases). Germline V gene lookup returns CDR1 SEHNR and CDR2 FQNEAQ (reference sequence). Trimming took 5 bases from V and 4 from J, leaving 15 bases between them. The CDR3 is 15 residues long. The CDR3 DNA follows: TGTGCCAGCAGCGCGGGGGGGATTGGGAATCAGCCCCAGCATTTT. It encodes CASSAGGIGNQPQHF.